Listed below are T cell receptor beta chains from one sample, sequenced in a study of beta chain features in type 1 diabetes. Assay: immunoSEQ multiplex PCR; the TCRdb copy retains only in-frame clones and omits some. The sample comprises some 900,000 clones, 15% to 20% of which are singletons, and 0.02% to 0.025% rests with the top ten. Sequencing input: naive CD4+ T cells from blood. These receptors all come from a woman between 18 and 30 years old in good health. The CDR3 runs from the conserved cysteine through the conserved F or W. The D gene is left open where the match is weak. The listing skips clone size in some rows; elsewhere it reads once, few, many or a size class.

clone_size: few; j_call: TRBJ2-2; v_call: TRBV25-1; d_call: TRBD2; cdr3_nt: TGTGCCAGCAGTCCCCGGGGGGTCCCCGGAGGGGAGCTGTTTTTT; cdr3_aa: CASSPRGVPGGELFF
clone_size: NA; j_call: TRBJ2-7; v_call: TRBV29-1; d_call: TRBD2; cdr3_nt: TGCAGCGTTGAAGATGGGGGGACTAGCGGAACCTACGAGCAGTACTTC; cdr3_aa: CSVEDGGTSGTYEQYF
clone_size: NA; j_call: TRBJ2-7; v_call: TRBV18; d_call: NA; cdr3_nt: TGTGCCAGCTCACCACCGGCGGGCTACGAGCAGTACTTC; cdr3_aa: CASSPPAGYEQYF
clone_size: NA; j_call: TRBJ2-7; v_call: TRBV4-3; d_call: TRBD2; cdr3_nt: TGCGCCAGCAGCCAACTGTGGGAGGGCCTGTACGAGCAGTACTTC; cdr3_aa: CASSQLWEGLYEQYF
clone_size: NA; j_call: TRBJ2-2; v_call: TRBV6-1; d_call: NA; cdr3_nt: TGTGCCAGCAGTGAACGGAGGGACATTCTTAACACCGGGGAGCTGTTTTTT; cdr3_aa: CASSERRDILNTGELFF
clone_size: few; j_call: TRBJ2-5; v_call: TRBV7-3; d_call: NA; cdr3_nt: TGTGCCAGCAGCCCCGATAGCTTGCAGACCCAGTACTTC; cdr3_aa: CASSPDSLQTQYF
clone_size: NA; j_call: TRBJ1-2; v_call: TRBV27; d_call: TRBD1; cdr3_nt: TGTGCCAGCAGTCCGGGACAGGGGAGGTTTGGCTACACCTTC; cdr3_aa: CASSPGQGRFGYTF
clone_size: NA; j_call: TRBJ2-7; v_call: TRBV28; d_call: NA; cdr3_nt: TGTGCCAGCAGTCTGGGTCTTTACGAGCAGTACTTC; cdr3_aa: CASSLGLYEQYF
clone_size: NA; j_call: TRBJ2-5; v_call: TRBV7-9; d_call: TRBD2; cdr3_nt: TGTGCCAGCAGCTCGGGACTAGTTATAGTCCAAGAGACCCAGTACTTC; cdr3_aa: CASSSGLVIVQETQYF
clone_size: few; j_call: TRBJ2-7; v_call: TRBV5-1; d_call: TRBD2; cdr3_nt: TGCGCCAGCAGCTTGGCCTTAGCGGGGGCGGGCTCCTACGAGCAGTACTTC; cdr3_aa: CASSLALAGAGSYEQYF
clone_size: NA; j_call: TRBJ2-2; v_call: TRBV21-1; d_call: NA; cdr3_nt: TGTGCCAGCAGCAACTGGGACAGGGGGCCTCAATTTAACACCGGGGAGCTGTTTTTT; cdr3_aa: CASSNWDRGPQFNTGELFF
clone_size: few; j_call: TRBJ1-1; v_call: TRBV13; d_call: NA; cdr3_nt: TGTGCCAGCAGCCCCAAACCGGGCCGCCAATTT; cdr3_aa: CASSPKPGRQF
clone_size: few; j_call: TRBJ1-1; v_call: TRBV7-9; d_call: NA; cdr3_nt: TGTGCCAGCAGCCTACAGGCGAACACTGAAGCTTTCTTT; cdr3_aa: CASSLQANTEAFF
clone_size: few; j_call: TRBJ2-3; v_call: TRBV11-2; d_call: NA; cdr3_nt: TGTGCCAGCAGCTGGGGCTCTTGGGCGGATACGCAGTATTTT; cdr3_aa: CASSWGSWADTQYF
clone_size: NA; j_call: TRBJ2-7; v_call: TRBV28; d_call: NA; cdr3_nt: TGTGCCAGCAGTTCGTATGACCGCGAGCAGTACTTC; cdr3_aa: CASSSYDREQYF
clone_size: few; j_call: TRBJ2-3; v_call: TRBV11-3; d_call: NA; cdr3_nt: TGTGCCAGCGCGAGGGCCGGGCGCACAGATACGCAGTATTTT; cdr3_aa: CASARAGRTDTQYF
clone_size: NA; j_call: TRBJ2-7; v_call: TRBV7-8; d_call: TRBD1; cdr3_nt: TGTGCCAGCAGCTTTTCTATGGGACAGGGTCATGAGCAGTACTTC; cdr3_aa: CASSFSMGQGHEQYF
clone_size: NA; j_call: TRBJ2-5; v_call: TRBV5-1; d_call: NA; cdr3_nt: TGCGCCAGCAGCTTGGCAAGCGTTGAGACCCAGTACTTC; cdr3_aa: CASSLASVETQYF
clone_size: few; j_call: TRBJ2-1; v_call: TRBV11-2; d_call: TRBD1; cdr3_nt: TGTGCCAGCAGCACATACAGGGGAGCTAATGAGCAGTTCTTC; cdr3_aa: CASSTYRGANEQFF
clone_size: NA; j_call: TRBJ2-7; v_call: TRBV7-9; d_call: NA; cdr3_nt: TGTGCCAGCAGCATTCGATTGGACAGATCCTACGAGCAGTACTTC; cdr3_aa: CASSIRLDRSYEQYF
clone_size: few; j_call: TRBJ2-6; v_call: TRBV5-4; d_call: NA; cdr3_nt: TGTGCCGTGTCGCCCCAGACTGGGGCCAACGTCCTGACTTTC; cdr3_aa: CAVSPQTGANVLTF
clone_size: NA; j_call: TRBJ1-1; v_call: TRBV5-4; d_call: NA; cdr3_nt: TGTGCCACAGACAGGACCCCGGGCACTGAAGCTTTCTTT; cdr3_aa: CATDRTPGTEAFF
clone_size: NA; j_call: TRBJ2-1; v_call: TRBV2; d_call: NA; cdr3_nt: TGTGCCAGCGATTTTGGGCTCCAAGGCACTGAGCAGTTCTTC; cdr3_aa: CASDFGLQGTEQFF
clone_size: NA; j_call: TRBJ1-1; v_call: TRBV7-8; d_call: NA; cdr3_nt: TGTGCCAGCAGCCCACGGGACACCTTTTTGAACACTGAAGCTTTCTTT; cdr3_aa: CASSPRDTFLNTEAFF
clone_size: NA; j_call: TRBJ2-1; v_call: TRBV19; d_call: NA; cdr3_nt: TGTGCCAGTAGTATTCGGTGGGAGTCGTTAAACAATGAGCAGTTCTTC; cdr3_aa: CASSIRWESLNNEQFF
clone_size: NA; j_call: TRBJ1-2; v_call: TRBV7-3; d_call: NA; cdr3_nt: TGTGCCAGCAGCTTAACTCCGATGGATGGCTACACCTTC; cdr3_aa: CASSLTPMDGYTF
clone_size: few; j_call: TRBJ2-1; v_call: TRBV4-3; d_call: NA; cdr3_nt: TGCGCCAGCAGCCAATTTAGCGGAAATGAGCAGTTCTTC; cdr3_aa: CASSQFSGNEQFF
clone_size: few; j_call: TRBJ2-3; v_call: TRBV5-4; d_call: NA; cdr3_nt: TGTGCCAGCAGCTTTCCTGGTTTTAGCACAGATACGCAGTATTTT; cdr3_aa: CASSFPGFSTDTQYF
clone_size: NA; j_call: TRBJ2-1; v_call: TRBV28; d_call: NA; cdr3_nt: TGTGCCAGCAGTTTCGCGTTGGTAAACTCCTACAATGAGCAGTTCTTC; cdr3_aa: CASSFALVNSYNEQFF
clone_size: NA; j_call: TRBJ2-1; v_call: TRBV10-3; d_call: NA; cdr3_nt: TGTGCCATCAGTCGGTATCAGGACAATGAGCAGTTCTTC; cdr3_aa: CAISRYQDNEQFF
clone_size: few; j_call: TRBJ2-7; v_call: TRBV13; d_call: TRBD2; cdr3_nt: TGTGCCAGCAGCTCTCTAGCGGGAGGGCTTGGGCAGTACTTC; cdr3_aa: CASSSLAGGLGQYF
clone_size: NA; j_call: TRBJ2-7; v_call: TRBV28; d_call: TRBD1; cdr3_nt: TGTGCCAGCAGGAGACCACAGGGGTACGAGCAGTACTTC; cdr3_aa: CASRRPQGYEQYF
clone_size: NA; j_call: TRBJ1-2; v_call: TRBV28; d_call: NA; cdr3_nt: TGTGCCAGCAGTTTGGGGGGGGAGTATGGCTACACCTTC; cdr3_aa: CASSLGGEYGYTF
clone_size: NA; j_call: TRBJ2-1; v_call: TRBV14; d_call: NA; cdr3_nt: TGTGCCAGCAGCGAGCGCCTCTCCTACAATGAGCAGTTCTTC; cdr3_aa: CASSERLSYNEQFF
clone_size: few; j_call: TRBJ2-1; v_call: TRBV7-3; d_call: NA; cdr3_nt: TGTGCCAGCAGCTTACCGGGCGGACCATCTAGGAGGGGTGAGCAGTTCTTC; cdr3_aa: CASSLPGGPSRRGEQFF
clone_size: few; j_call: TRBJ2-7; v_call: TRBV5-8; d_call: NA; cdr3_nt: TGTGCCAGCAGCCCCAGGGTGACCTACGAGCAGTACTTC; cdr3_aa: CASSPRVTYEQYF
clone_size: few; j_call: TRBJ2-1; v_call: TRBV18; d_call: NA; cdr3_nt: TGTGCCAGCTCACCGATGGGGAGCTCCTACAATGAGCAGTTCTTC; cdr3_aa: CASSPMGSSYNEQFF
clone_size: few; j_call: TRBJ2-7; v_call: TRBV20-1; d_call: NA; cdr3_nt: TGCAGTGCCTCGAGGGGGTACGAGCAGTACTTC; cdr3_aa: CSASRGYEQYF
clone_size: few; j_call: TRBJ1-1; v_call: TRBV18; d_call: NA; cdr3_nt: TGTGCCAGCTCACCTCTCCCGGCTGCGAACACTGAAGCTTTCTTT; cdr3_aa: CASSPLPAANTEAFF
clone_size: few; j_call: TRBJ2-1; v_call: TRBV28; d_call: TRBD2; cdr3_nt: TGTGCCAGCAATCTTCTAGCGGGAGAGGGGCAGTTCTTC; cdr3_aa: CASNLLAGEGQFF
clone_size: few; j_call: TRBJ2-1; v_call: TRBV6-5; d_call: NA; cdr3_nt: TGTGCCAGCAGTACAACAGGGAGCTCCTACAATGAGCAGTTCTTC; cdr3_aa: CASSTTGSSYNEQFF
clone_size: few; j_call: TRBJ2-7; v_call: TRBV4-1; d_call: TRBD2; cdr3_nt: TGCGCCAGCAGCCAAGAGAGCGGGAGTAGCTCCGAGCAGTACTTC; cdr3_aa: CASSQESGSSSEQYF
clone_size: NA; j_call: TRBJ2-2; v_call: TRBV15; d_call: TRBD1; cdr3_nt: TGTGCCACCAGCAGGGGTGGACAGGGCCACGGTGTTACCGGGGAGCTGTTTTTT; cdr3_aa: CATSRGGQGHGVTGELFF
clone_size: few; j_call: TRBJ2-3; v_call: TRBV18; d_call: NA; cdr3_nt: TGTGCCAGCTCACCCTCGGGAGCCAGCACAGATACGCAGTATTTT; cdr3_aa: CASSPSGASTDTQYF
clone_size: few; j_call: TRBJ1-1; v_call: TRBV6-6; d_call: NA; cdr3_nt: TGTGCCAGCAGTTACCTTACAGAGAACACTGAAGCTTTCTTT; cdr3_aa: CASSYLTENTEAFF
clone_size: NA; j_call: TRBJ2-7; v_call: TRBV11-2; d_call: NA; cdr3_nt: TGTGCCAGCAGCCCCGCCGGCGGTCCCTACGAGCAGTACTTC; cdr3_aa: CASSPAGGPYEQYF
clone_size: few; j_call: TRBJ1-2; v_call: TRBV7-9; d_call: TRBD1; cdr3_nt: TGTGCCAGCAGCTTGGGACAGGGTGGAAGGGATGGCTACACCTTC; cdr3_aa: CASSLGQGGRDGYTF
clone_size: few; j_call: TRBJ2-7; v_call: TRBV5-1; d_call: NA; cdr3_nt: TGCGCCAGCAGCTTGATGCAGCGATCCTACGAGCAGTACTTC; cdr3_aa: CASSLMQRSYEQYF
clone_size: few; j_call: TRBJ1-2; v_call: TRBV7-8; d_call: NA; cdr3_nt: TGTGCCAGCAGCTTAGTAGCGGCAACTAACTATGGCTACACCTTC; cdr3_aa: CASSLVAATNYGYTF
clone_size: NA; j_call: TRBJ1-5; v_call: TRBV6-1; d_call: NA; cdr3_nt: TGTGCCAGCAGTGATTCCGGGACAAATAGTCAGCCCCAGCATTTT; cdr3_aa: CASSDSGTNSQPQHF